This T cell receptor (beta chain) was documented in a study of T cell changes during pregnancy in multiple sclerosis (dated by TCRdb to about 2019). For the wider study: The study looked at changes in the T cell repertoire across pregnancy in women with multiple sclerosis.

Turning to this clone: The clone's antigen remains unknown. Base qualities are not at hand, and no much larger clone is one base apart.

Inclusive of the bounding cysteine and phenylalanine, the CDR3 is 12 residues long. Left in the record is the CDR3 DNA by itself, 36 bases read in frame from the first base. The germline V gene encodes CDR1 SEHNR and CDR2 FQNEAQ (reference sequence). Deletion took 4 bases off V and 7 bases off J, with a span of 8 bases between the germline ends. Preparation of the library involved the immunoSEQ multiplex PCR assay. TCRdb re-hosts the immuneACCESS table, in-frame sequences only. Its copies lack some clones; in the studies checked, an unresolved V gene accounts for under half of them, and the cause for the rest is not known. For this sample the table gives 40,000 to 55,000 clones, of which 80% to 95% were detected only once. Of the sample, about 3% falls within the top ten clones.

The material was CD8+ T cells from peripheral blood mononuclear cells, obtained in the second trimester of pregnancy. The chain employs TRBV7-9 and TRBJ1-5; the D gene is not confidently resolved. This sequence was found in a female donor with multiple sclerosis, enrolled in a pregnancy study. The CDR3 protein sequence reads: CASSYYNQPQHF. The nucleotide sequence is TGTGCCAGCAGCTACTACAACCAGCCCCAGCATTTT.